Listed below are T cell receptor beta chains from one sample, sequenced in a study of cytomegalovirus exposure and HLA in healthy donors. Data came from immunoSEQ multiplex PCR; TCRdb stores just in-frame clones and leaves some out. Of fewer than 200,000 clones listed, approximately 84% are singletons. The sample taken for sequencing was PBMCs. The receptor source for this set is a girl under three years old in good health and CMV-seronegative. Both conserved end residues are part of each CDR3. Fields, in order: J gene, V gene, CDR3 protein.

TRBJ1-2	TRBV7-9	CASSLRQGANYGYTF
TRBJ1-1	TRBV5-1	CASSFLPLQTNTEAFF
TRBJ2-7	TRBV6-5	CASSYEDKGQYF
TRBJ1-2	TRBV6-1	CASSESGRRDYGYTF
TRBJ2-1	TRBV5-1	CASSLPNGGPPYNEQFF
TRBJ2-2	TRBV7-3	CASSLAGTGELFF
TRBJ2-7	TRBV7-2	CASSLMRGSVYEQYF
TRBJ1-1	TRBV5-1	CASSSTGQGRTEAFF
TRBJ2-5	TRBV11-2	CASTAFQGQETQYF
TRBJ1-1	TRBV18	CASSPLARQNEAFF
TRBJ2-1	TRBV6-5	CASSYRGGQHEQFF
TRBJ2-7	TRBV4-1	CASSPATGWEQYF
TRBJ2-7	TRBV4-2	CASSLRLAGAYEQYF
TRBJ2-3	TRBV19	CASSIKTSTDTQYF
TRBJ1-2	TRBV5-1	CASSLSGGQNYGYTF
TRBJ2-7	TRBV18	CASSPGTGYEQYF
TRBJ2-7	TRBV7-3	CASSRSGGGSYEQYF
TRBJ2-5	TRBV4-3	CASSRTRTSGRETQYF
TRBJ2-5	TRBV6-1	CASGWEWTQYF
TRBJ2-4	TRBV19	CASSIIGTSGGAMAKNIQYF